Each of the 20 T cell receptor beta chains below was sequenced from the same sample in a study of vaccination effects on CD4 cells after COVID-19. Profiling relied on immunoSEQ multiplex PCR, and the TCRdb table lists in-frame clones only, not all of them. The table lists about 23,000 clones, 73% of them singletons. ViraFEST expansion of antigen-specific CD4+ T cells with viral peptide pools preceded sequencing. Following an approximately eleven-day culture, CD4+ T cells were purified. All vaccine recipients tested negative for nucleocapsid antibodies and had never contracted SARS-CoV-2 infection. What these receptors recognize is not known. The sample consisted of CD4+ T cells from PBMCs cultured with SARS-CoV-2 spike peptides, taken before COVID-19 vaccination. The receptors come from a human donor who received a COVID-19 vaccine.

The chain has TRBV30 and TRBJ1-6; 12 bases agree with TRBD1. CDR1 and CDR2 (germline): GTSNPN, SVGIG (reference sequence). The CDR3 runs 17 residues. After removal of 2 bases from V and 3 bases from J, the junction contained 5 bases not matched to a gene. The DNA of the CDR3 is TGTGCCTGGAGTTCCGGGACAGGGGGCTTCTATAATTCACCCCTCCACTTT. Amino acid sequence: CAWSSGTGGFYNSPLHF.

The gene calls are TRBV4-2 and TRBJ1-2; a weak D match, TRBD1 (5 bases). V shed 1 base and J shed 3 bases, with 27 bases lying between them. Germline V gene lookup returns CDR1 LGHNA and CDR2 YNFKEQ. The CDR3 covers 20 residues. CDR3 region: CASSQAQAGAREGYDYGYTF. The CDR3 nucleotides read TGTGCCAGCAGCCAAGCCCAGGCCGGGGCGCGGGAAGGGTATGACTATGGCTACACCTTC.

DNA for the CDR3: TGCGCCAGCAGCTTGGGGGCAGCCACAGATACGCAGTATTTT. Encoded protein: CASSLGAATDTQYF. The chain has TRBV5-1 and TRBJ2-3; D gene unclear. There are 14 residues in the CDR3. Deletions cut 0 bases from V and 2 bases from J, with 7 bases between. Germline values: CDR1 SGHRS, CDR2 YFSETQ.

The chain employs TRBV4-1 and TRBJ1-2; 8 nucleotides match TRBD1. Germline assignment: CDR1 MGHRA and CDR2 YSYEKL. With 4 bases clipped from V and 3 bases from J, the junction kept 7 bases outside the gene matches. The CDR3 totals 15 residues. CDR3 DNA sequence: TGCGCCAGCAGCCTGGGACAGGAAGGGTACTATGGCTACACCTTC. Its protein is CASSLGQEGYYGYTF.

The rearrangement joins TRBV3-1 (or the pseudogene TRBV3-2) to TRBJ2-1; D possibly corresponds to TRBD1 (5 bases). Germline CDR1 reads LGHDT; CDR2 reads YNNKEL (reference sequence). The CDR3 is 13 residues long. V was shortened by 0 bases and J by 12 bases, with 12 bases between the two germline ends. This CDR3 reads CASSQDLDSLQFF. CDR3 nucleotide sequence: TGTGCCAGCAGCCAAGATCTTGACAGCTTGCAGTTCTTC.

The rearrangement joins TRBV2 to TRBJ1-1, with D unresolved. Trimming took 4 bases from V and 0 from J, leaving 6 bases between them. The CDR3 sequence is 13 residues long. Germline values: CDR1 SNHLY, CDR2 FYNNEI. The CDR3 sequence: CASSVVVNTEAFF. The CDR3 bases are TGTGCCAGCAGTGTGGTCGTGAACACTGAAGCTTTCTTT.

This chain uses TRBV21-1 with TRBJ1-6; the table assigns TRBD1, which was not confirmed against the DNA. TRBV21-1 is a pseudogene locus. The CDR3 is 15 residues long. CDR3 nucleotide sequence: TGTGCCAGCAGCAAAGCCGGGACACGCAATTCACCCCTCCACTTT. It specifies CASSKAGTRNSPLHF.

The chain links TRBV5-4 to TRBJ2-7; D gene unclear. CDR3 length: 11 amino acids. Between the trimmed V and J ends, which lost 2 bases and 3 bases, there was a span of 3 bases. Looked up from germline, CDR1 is SGHNT and CDR2 is YYREEE (reference sequence). DNA of the CDR3: TGTGCCAGCAGCTTCGACTACGAGCAGTACTTC. It translates to CASSFDYEQYF.

The V and J genes are TRBV11-1 and TRBJ2-5, with D possibly matching TRBD1 (6 bases). This CDR3 is 13 amino acids long. Germline CDR1 is SGHAT and CDR2 is FQDESV (reference sequence). The V end was cut by 5 bases, the J end by 2 bases, with 9 bases between. This CDR3 is CASSPDRQETQYF. CDR3 sequence (DNA): TGTGCCAGCAGCCCGGACAGACAAGAGACCCAGTACTTC.

This chain uses TRBV6-5 with TRBJ1-2; 10 bases align to TRBD1. This CDR3 contains 16 residues. J gave up 2 bases and V 3 bases, and 6 bases lay outside the gene matches. Germline lookup yields CDR1 MNHEY and CDR2 SVGAGI. The CDR3 DNA reads TGTGCCAGCAGTTATTCGAGGACAGGGGGAAACTATGGCTACACCTTC. Encoded protein: CASSYSRTGGNYGYTF.

The chain links TRBV6-5 to TRBJ1-2; no reliable D call. Trimming took off 5 bases at V and 2 bases at J, with 12 bases between the two ends. The germline gives CDR1 MNHEY, CDR2 SVGAGI. The CDR3 has 14 amino acids. The CDR3 nucleotides read TGTGCCAGCAGTCCCTCAAGTTTCAACTATGGCTACACCTTC. Its protein product is CASSPSSFNYGYTF.

The chain joins TRBV30 to TRBJ1-2; D is undetermined. Germline CDR1 GTSNPN, CDR2 SVGIG (reference sequence). The CDR3 totals 14 residues. V dropped 2 bases and J dropped 8 bases, with 18 bases sitting between them. CDR3 sequence: CAWSFNSDVSGYTF. CDR3 nucleotides: TGTGCCTGGAGTTTCAACAGCGACGTGTCCGGCTACACCTTC.

The V and J genes are TRBV6-1 and TRBJ2-3, with D possibly being TRBD2 (5 bases). Trimming took 2 bases from V and 1 from J, leaving 13 bases between them. CDR3 length: 16 amino acids. CDR1 and CDR2 (germline): MNHNS, SASEGT. The CDR3 DNA reads TGTGCCAGCAGTGAAAGGACTCGAATCGGCACAGATACGCAGTATTTT. The encoded protein is CASSERTRIGTDTQYF.

V usage is TRBV12-3 or TRBV12-4 and J usage is TRBJ2-3; tentative D call: TRBD1 (7 bases). V was shortened by 3 bases and J by 8 bases, with 12 bases between the two germline ends. The CDR3 covers 13 residues. Here the CDR3 reads CASSFRQGGTQYF. CDR3 nucleotides: TGTGCCAGCAGTTTCAGACAGGGAGGTACGCAGTATTTT.

The CDR3 nucleotides are TGTGCCAGCAGCTTTACCGGGACAGGCTCCTACGAGCAGTACTTC. It is translated as CASSFTGTGSYEQYF. The chain couples TRBV7-2 to TRBJ2-7; 8 bases map to TRBD1. Germline CDR1 and CDR2: SGHTA and FQGNSA. With 3 bases clipped from V and 0 bases from J, the junction kept 4 bases outside the gene matches. This CDR3 is 15 amino acids long.

This chain joins TRBV6-5 and TRBJ2-7, with TRBD2 matching 13 bases. With V trimmed by 2 bases and J by 5 bases, 3 bases remained unmatched. This CDR3 contains 15 residues. Germline V gene data show CDR1 as MNHEY and CDR2 as SVGAGI. CDR3 sequence reads: CASSYVTSGRHEQYF. The CDR3 coding sequence is TGTGCCAGCAGTTACGTGACTAGCGGGAGGCACGAGCAGTACTTC.

The chain uses TRBV21-1 and TRBJ2-3. TRBV21-1 is a recognized pseudogene. This CDR3 region has 15 residues. The CDR3 DNA is TGTGCCAGCAGCAAAGCGGGGGGCCGGGCAGATACGCAGTATTTT. This translates into CASSKAGGRADTQYF.

The J gene is TRBJ2-7, the V gene TRBV7-6; 8 bases fit TRBD1. CDR3 length equals 16 residues. V lost 4 bases and J lost 0; bases outside the gene matches: 8. Germline V gene sequence: CDR1 SGHVS, CDR2 FNYEAQ. CDR3 sequence (DNA): TGTGCCAGCAGCTCCCTAACCGGGACAGGCTCCTACGAGCAGTACTTC. It translates to CASSSLTGTGSYEQYF.

The chain couples TRBV25-1 to TRBJ2-1, with a weak D call TRBD2 (6 bases). The CDR3 consists of 13 residues. The V end was cut by 4 bases, the J end by 8 bases, with 12 bases between. Germline loops: CDR1 MGHDK, CDR2 SYGVNS. The CDR3 DNA reads as TGTGCCAGCAGTGTGGGACTCACCGATGAGCAGTTCTTC. It yields the protein CASSVGLTDEQFF.

The genes are TRBV3-1 (or the pseudogene TRBV3-2) and TRBJ2-7, with TRBD1 as a possible D gene (6 bases). Germline loops: CDR1 LGHDT, CDR2 YNNKEL (reference sequence). The CDR3 covers 13 residues. Between the trimmed V and J ends, which lost 4 bases and 5 bases, there was a span of 12 bases. The CDR3 DNA follows: TGTGCCAGCAGCCCGACAGGCAGCCACGAGCAGTACTTC. Its translation: CASSPTGSHEQYF.